This entry lists 29 T cell receptor beta chains sequenced from one sample in a study of blood T cell repertoires in COVID-19. Produced via immunoSEQ multiplex PCR; TCRdb's table is partial and in-frame only. The sample consists of roughly 130,000 clones, more than 70% of them appearing once. The sample comprised peripheral blood. The source is a woman in her twenties or thirties who had recovered from COVID-19.

The V and J genes are TRBV18 and TRBJ1-1, with 10 bases lining up with TRBD1. The ends lost 8 bases at V and 7 bases at J; junction bases unmatched: 4. The V gene's germline CDR1 is KGHSH and CDR2 LQKENI. The CDR3 runs to 12 residues. The CDR3 protein is CASAGQGGEAFF. CDR3 sequence (DNA): TGTGCCAGCGCCGGACAGGGGGGTGAAGCTTTCTTT.

The chain combines TRBV19 with TRBJ1-2, with D possibly matching TRBD1 (6 bases). The CDR3 loop spans 14 amino acids. Trimming took 5 bases from V and 2 from J, leaving 12 bases between them. Germline CDR1 is LNHDA and CDR2 is SQIVND (reference sequence). The CDR3 nucleotides read TGTGCCAGTAGTGCCTCTCAGGGGAACTATGGCTACACCTTC. Translating it yields CASSASQGNYGYTF.

V gene TRBV27 combines with J gene TRBJ1-5; unclear D gene. This CDR3 contains 13 residues. The germline V and J ends were trimmed by 5 bases and 0 bases, with 5 bases remaining between them. Germline CDR1 reads MNHEY; CDR2 reads SMNVEV (reference sequence). The chain's CDR3 is CASSPYSNQPQHF. The DNA for the CDR3 is TGTGCCAGCAGTCCTTATAGCAATCAGCCCCAGCATTTT.

The chain employs TRBV7-3 and TRBJ2-6, with D maybe TRBD2 (5 bases). V gave up 5 bases and J gave up 1 base, with 9 bases separating them. Germline V gene lookup returns CDR1 SGHTA and CDR2 FQGTGA. CDR3 length equals 15 residues. The CDR3, as DNA: TGTGCCAGCAGCCCAAGGGAGTCTGGGGCCAACGTCCTGACTTTC. The encoded protein is CASSPRESGANVLTF.

The V call is TRBV7-6, the J call TRBJ2-2; the D is unclear. The germline CDR1 and CDR2 sequences are SGHVS and FNYEAQ. V was shortened by 5 bases and J by 1 base, with 8 bases between the two germline ends. This CDR3 region has 14 residues. CDR3 sequence reads: CASSIRRNTGELFF. Here the CDR3 DNA reads TGTGCCAGCAGCATCCGGAGGAACACCGGGGAGCTGTTTTTT.

This clone was recorded only once. CDR3 sequence: CSVERGTGGTNYGYTF. CDR3 bases: TGCAGCGTTGAGCGGGGGACAGGGGGGACGAACTATGGCTACACCTTC. The V and J genes are TRBV29-1 and TRBJ1-2; 11 bases align to TRBD1. V shed 3 bases and J 2 bases; nucleotides not matched to a gene: 8. Germline CDR1 reads SQVTM; CDR2 reads ANQGSEA. The CDR3 covers 16 residues.

The chain is built from TRBV11-2 and TRBJ2-7, with 10 nucleotides matching TRBD1. The CDR3 is 17 residues long. CDR1 and CDR2 (germline): SGHAT, FQNNGV. V dropped 4 bases and J dropped 2; count of bases not matched to a gene: 11. The CDR3 here is CASSSIEGQGRAYEQYF. CDR3 in DNA: TGTGCCAGCAGCTCTATAGAGGGACAGGGGAGGGCCTACGAGCAGTACTTC.

The V gene is TRBV4-1, the J gene TRBJ1-4; D not certain. The CDR3 spans 15 residues. Germline assignment: CDR1 MGHRA and CDR2 YSYEKL. V was cut by 0 bases and J by 0 bases, with 5 bases left in between. CDR3 sequence (DNA): TGCGCCAGCAGCCAAGATCCCGCAACTAATGAAAAACTGTTTTTT. This gives the protein CASSQDPATNEKLFF.

J is TRBJ1-1 and V is TRBV27, with D tentatively TRBD1 (6 bases). The ends were cut back, 5 bases at V and 3 bases at J, with 16 bases in the middle. The CDR3 spans 15 residues. Germline loops: CDR1 MNHEY, CDR2 SMNVEV (reference sequence). The CDR3 DNA reads as TGTGCCAGCAGTCAACACAGGGTAGAGGACACTGAAGCTTTCTTT. Its protein product is CASSQHRVEDTEAFF.

CDR3 protein: CASSSGTLGNYGYTF. CDR3 in DNA: TGTGCCAGCAGCTCCGGGACACTGGGTAACTATGGCTACACCTTC. The chain uses TRBV5-4 and TRBJ1-2, with D possibly TRBD1 on 6 matching bases. Trimming stripped 3 bases from V and 1 base from J, with 13 bases between. Germline V lookup: CDR1 SGHNT, CDR2 YYREEE (reference sequence). This CDR3 has 15 amino acids.

The chain couples TRBV6-2 or TRBV6-3 to TRBJ1-1; D is unresolved. V lost 2 bases to trimming and J lost 5 bases, with 9 bases between them. This CDR3 contains 13 residues. Germline values: CDR1 MNHEY, CDR2 SVGEGT. CDR3 nucleotides: TGTGCCAGCAGTTACCGGGGAAGGACTGAAGCTTTCTTT. Translation gives CASSYRGRTEAFF.

The chain combines TRBV11-2 with TRBJ2-6, with unresolved D. The germline CDR1 and CDR2 sequences are SGHAT and FQNNGV. Trimming stripped 5 bases from V and 3 bases from J, with 11 bases between. The CDR3 extends over 15 amino acids. CDR3: CASSPRFFGANVLTF. The DNA for the CDR3 is TGTGCCAGCAGCCCCCGGTTCTTTGGGGCCAACGTCCTGACTTTC.

The chain has TRBV10-1 and TRBJ2-3, with TRBD2 identical over 11 bases. With 6 bases clipped from V and 2 bases from J, the junction kept 4 bases outside the gene matches. This CDR3 comprises 15 residues. Looked up from germline, CDR1 is WNHNN and CDR2 is SYGVQD (reference sequence). Here the CDR3 DNA reads TGCGCCAGCAGGTCTAGCGGGGGGTACACAGATACGCAGTATTTT. Translated, it gives CASRSSGGYTDTQYF.

This rearrangement joins TRBV7-9 to TRBJ1-6; 8 nucleotides match TRBD1. The CDR3 is made up of 15 amino acids. J gave up 9 bases and V 5 bases, and 9 bases lay outside the gene matches. Germline-derived CDR1 and CDR2 are SEHNR and FQNEAQ (reference sequence). The CDR3 DNA reads as TGTGCCAGCAGCCGTTGGCAGGGGGCCGGTTCACCCCTCCACTTT. Its protein product is CASSRWQGAGSPLHF.

J is TRBJ2-7 and V is TRBV9, with D unresolved. The germline gives CDR1 SGDLS, CDR2 YYNGEE. The CDR3 length is 14 residues. Trimming pared 1 base from V and 0 bases from J, leaving 8 bases between. CDR3 DNA: TGTGCCAGCAGCGTATATGGCAGCTCCTACGAGCAGTACTTC. Protein: CASSVYGSSYEQYF.

The chain links TRBV6-6 to TRBJ2-2; D possibly corresponds to TRBD2 (6 bases). The CDR3 loop spans 17 amino acids. V lost 5 bases, J lost 0 bases, and 16 bases lay in between. Germline CDR1 and CDR2: MNHNY and SVGAGI (reference sequence). CDR3 in amino acids: CASSPSSADANTGELFF. The CDR3 DNA reads TGTGCCAGCAGTCCTTCTAGCGCGGACGCGAACACCGGGGAGCTGTTTTTT.

The gene calls are TRBV18 and TRBJ1-3; 9 nucleotides match TRBD1. J lost 2 bases, V lost 5 bases, and 7 bases had no gene match. The CDR3 runs 16 residues. The germline gives CDR1 KGHSH, CDR2 LQKENI. DNA of the CDR3: TGTGCCAGCTCATCTTTGGACAGGGGCGCTGGAAACACCATATATTTT. Its translation: CASSSLDRGAGNTIYF.

The gene calls are TRBV5-1 and TRBJ1-1; no clear D gene. The CDR3 runs 12 residues. CDR1 and CDR2 from the germline V gene are SGHRS and YFSETQ. Trimming left V 4 bases short and J 1 base short, with 5 bases between. Here the CDR3 reads CASSKQNTEAFF. The CDR3 DNA reads TGCGCCAGCAGCAAACAGAACACTGAAGCTTTCTTT.

This clone is a singleton in its sample. The rearrangement joins TRBV6-2 or TRBV6-3 to TRBJ2-7; no clear D gene. Germline CDR1 and CDR2: MNHEY and SVGEGT. This CDR3 has 11 residues. The V end was cut by 4 bases, the J end by 8 bases, with 9 bases between. CDR3 nucleotides: TGTGCCAGCAGTTCCCTGGAGAAGCAGTACTTC. Translation gives CASSSLEKQYF.

The chain is built from TRBV5-1 and TRBJ2-3, with no clear D. CDR1 is SGHRS and CDR2 is YFSETQ in the germline V gene. The length of the CDR3 is 14 residues. V lost 0 bases and J 1 base, leaving 6 bases between the germline ends. The CDR3 protein is CASSLGLGTDTQYF. The CDR3 coding sequence is TGCGCCAGCAGCTTGGGACTGGGCACAGATACGCAGTATTTT.

The V and J genes are TRBV19 and TRBJ2-3; a possible D gene is TRBD1 (6 bases). This CDR3 comprises 15 residues. The germline CDR1 and CDR2 sequences are LNHDA and SQIVND (reference sequence). V was cut by 8 bases and J by 1 base, with 16 bases left in between. For the CDR3, the DNA is TGTGCCAGTCAGCAGGGGACCCTGGGCACAGATACGCAGTATTTT. Encoded protein: CASQQGTLGTDTQYF. Supplemented by reference TRBV19 and TRBJ2-3, the full variable domain reads DGGITQSPKYLFRKEGQNVTLSCEQNLNHDAMYWYRQDPGQGLRLIYYSQIVNDFQKGDIAEGYSVSREKKESFPLTVTSAQKNPTAFYLCASQQGTLGTDTQYFGPGTRLTVL.

The genes are TRBV5-1 and TRBJ2-5; D is undetermined. This CDR3 contains 15 residues. V gave up 0 bases and J gave up 0 bases, with 9 bases separating them. Per germline, CDR1 SGHRS and CDR2 YFSETQ. In nucleotides, the CDR3 is TGCGCCAGCAGCTTGGTTTTCACTGACCAAGAGACCCAGTACTTC. Its translation is CASSLVFTDQETQYF.

The genes are TRBV11-2 and TRBJ1-1, with 8 nucleotides matching TRBD1. Germline V gene sequence: CDR1 SGHAT, CDR2 FQNNGV. V dropped 1 base and J dropped 7; count of bases not matched to a gene: 2. This CDR3 contains 13 residues. CDR3 region: CASSLGTGSEAFF. In nucleotides, the CDR3 is TGTGCCAGCAGCTTAGGGACAGGGAGTGAAGCTTTCTTT.

V is TRBV5-4 and J is TRBJ1-1; 7 positions match TRBD1. The V and J ends lost 4 bases and 0 bases, in that order; junction bases with no gene match: 9. The CDR3 has 16 residues. Per germline, CDR1 SGHNT and CDR2 YYREEE (reference sequence). This chain's CDR3 is CASSPATGDMNTEAFF. The CDR3 DNA reads as TGTGCCAGCAGCCCGGCCACAGGGGACATGAACACTGAAGCTTTCTTT.

The chain joins TRBV7-2 to TRBJ1-2; 7 nucleotides align to TRBD1. Germline loops: CDR1 SGHTA, CDR2 FQGNSA. Trimming cost V 3 bases and J 7 bases; bases outside gene matches: 5. This CDR3 has 13 amino acids. As DNA, the CDR3 is TGTGCCAGCAGCTTCGAGGGGGCGCGTGGCTACACCTTC. It yields the protein CASSFEGARGYTF.

The chain joins TRBV14 to TRBJ2-7; 8 bases match TRBD1. J was trimmed by 5 bases and V by 1 base; bases with no gene match: 10. This CDR3 comprises 16 residues. Germline V gene sequence: CDR1 SGHDN, CDR2 FVKESK. This chain's CDR3 is CASSQGFRTGSDEQYF. The CDR3 bases are TGTGCCAGCAGCCAAGGGTTTAGGACAGGGTCGGACGAGCAGTACTTC.

The rearrangement links TRBV19 to TRBJ1-5; D call uncertain. Germline V gives CDR1 LNHDA, CDR2 SQIVND (reference sequence). Trimming left V 7 bases short and J 1 base short, with 17 bases between. The CDR3 is 16 residues long. The CDR3 region is CASTSVSEKSNQPQHF. In nucleotides, the CDR3 is TGTGCCAGTACTTCAGTTTCGGAGAAAAGCAATCAGCCCCAGCATTTT.

This chain links TRBV15 with TRBJ2-5, with 9 bases identical to TRBD2. Trimming at V came to 1 base and at J to 8 bases, leaving 5 bases not matched to a gene. This CDR3 spans 14 amino acids. The germline CDR1 and CDR2 sequences are LNHNV and YYDKDF (reference sequence). DNA of the CDR3: TGTGCCACCAGCAGAGGTCTAGCGGGGAATACCCAGTACTTC. Protein product: CATSRGLAGNTQYF. The full variable domain, rest sourced from reference TRBV15 and TRBJ2-5, is DAMVIQNPRYQVTQFGKPVTLSCSQTLNHNVMYWYQQKSSQAPKLLFHYYDKDFNNEADTPDNFQSRRPNTSFCFLDIRSPGLGDTAMYLCATSRGLAGNTQYFGPGTRLLVL.

CDR3 DNA sequence: TGCAGCTCCTGGGTGGCAGGGGGCCCGGGAGGCTACACCTTC. Translating gives CSSWVAGGPGGYTF. The chain links TRBV29-1 to TRBJ1-2, with 8 bases fitting TRBD1. The junction had 16 bases not matched to a gene; V was cut back by 8 bases and J by 8 bases. Germline V gene sequence: CDR1 SQVTM, CDR2 ANQGSEA. The CDR3 totals 14 residues.